These 3 T cell receptor beta chains share one sample of origin, sequenced in a study of T cell clonotyping in hematopoietic cell transplantation. Profiled with immunoSEQ multiplex PCR; TCRdb holds only in-frame clones, not every one. The data contain about 27,000 clones, approximately 94% of them seen just once; the ten biggest clones take up less than 1.5%. The material sequenced was peripheral blood mononuclear cells. These receptors were collected from a man aged 50-60 years in good health. Some clones in this sample may be carry-over from other donors' samples.

The chain employs TRBV7-2 and TRBJ2-1; perhaps TRBD1 as D (5 bases). Germline V lookup: CDR1 SGHTA, CDR2 FQGNSA. Trimming removed 1 base at V and 6 bases at J, with 7 bases between. This CDR3 contains 13 residues. The CDR3 loop reads CASSLVRGNEQFF. Written as DNA, the CDR3 is TGTGCCAGCAGCTTAGTTAGGGGCAATGAGCAGTTCTTC. The full variable domain, with the rest looked up from reference TRBV7-2 and TRBJ2-1, is GAGVSQSPSNKVTEKGKDVELRCDPISGHTALYWYRQSLGQGLEFLIYFQGNSAPDKSGLPSDRFSAERTGGSVSTLTIQRTQQEDSAVYLCASSLVRGNEQFFGPGTRLTVL.

This clone came up once. V usage is TRBV14 and J usage is TRBJ2-2; D is unresolved. Trimming pared 1 base from V and 6 bases from J, leaving 6 bases between. The V gene's germline CDR1 is SGHDN and CDR2 FVKESK. CDR3 length equals 13 residues. Here the CDR3 DNA reads TGTGCCAGCAGCCAAGTCAGGTCCGGGGAGCTGTTTTTT. Protein sequence: CASSQVRSGELFF.

The rearrangement joins TRBV5-1 to TRBJ1-5, with D possibly matching TRBD1 (5 bases). This CDR3 is 15 amino acids long. Trimming took off 0 bases at V and 7 bases at J, with 14 bases between the two ends. Germline CDR1 and CDR2: SGHRS and YFSETQ. CDR3 DNA: TGCGCCAGCAGCTTGGGGGTGGGAGAGGGGCAGCCCCAGCATTTT. Protein sequence: CASSLGVGEGQPQHF.